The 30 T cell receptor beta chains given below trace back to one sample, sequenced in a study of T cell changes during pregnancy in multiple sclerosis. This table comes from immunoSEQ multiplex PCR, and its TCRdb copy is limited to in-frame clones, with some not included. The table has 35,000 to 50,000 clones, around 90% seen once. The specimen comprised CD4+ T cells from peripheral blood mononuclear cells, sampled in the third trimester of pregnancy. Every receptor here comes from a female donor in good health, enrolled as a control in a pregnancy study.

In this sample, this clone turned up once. The CDR3 spells CASSLAGKETQYF. In nucleotides, the CDR3 is TGTGCCAGCAGTTTAGCGGGGAAAGAGACCCAGTACTTC. The V and J genes are TRBV25-1 and TRBJ2-5, with TRBD2 matching over 8 bases. CDR1 and CDR2 from the germline V gene are MGHDK and SYGVNS. The CDR3 spans 13 residues. After removal of 5 bases from V and 3 bases from J, the junction contained 2 bases not matched to a gene.

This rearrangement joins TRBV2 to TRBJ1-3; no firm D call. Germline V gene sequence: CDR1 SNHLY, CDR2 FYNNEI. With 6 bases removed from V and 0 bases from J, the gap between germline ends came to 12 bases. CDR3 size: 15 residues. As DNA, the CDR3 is TGTGCCAGCAGGGTCGCGGGGAGCTCTGGAAACACCATATATTTT. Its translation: CASRVAGSSGNTIYF.

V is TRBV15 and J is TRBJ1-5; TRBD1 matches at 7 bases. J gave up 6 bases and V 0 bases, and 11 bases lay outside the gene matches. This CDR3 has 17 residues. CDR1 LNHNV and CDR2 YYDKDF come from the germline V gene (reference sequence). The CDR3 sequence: CATSRDWTGPVPQPQHF. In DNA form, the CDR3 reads TGTGCCACCAGCAGAGATTGGACAGGCCCCGTGCCTCAGCCCCAGCATTTT.

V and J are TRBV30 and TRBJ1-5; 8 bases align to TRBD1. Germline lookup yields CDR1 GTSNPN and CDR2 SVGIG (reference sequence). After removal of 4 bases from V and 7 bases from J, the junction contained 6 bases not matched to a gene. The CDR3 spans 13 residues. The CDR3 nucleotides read TGTGCCTGGACCCTACAGGGGGGACAGCCCCAGCATTTT. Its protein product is CAWTLQGGQPQHF.

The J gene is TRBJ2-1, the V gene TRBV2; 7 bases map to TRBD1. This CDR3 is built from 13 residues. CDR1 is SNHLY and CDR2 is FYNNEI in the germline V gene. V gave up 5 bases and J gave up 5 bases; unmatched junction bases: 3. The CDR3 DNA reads TGTGCCAGCAGTCCGGGACAGAACAATGAGCAGTTCTTC. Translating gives CASSPGQNNEQFF.

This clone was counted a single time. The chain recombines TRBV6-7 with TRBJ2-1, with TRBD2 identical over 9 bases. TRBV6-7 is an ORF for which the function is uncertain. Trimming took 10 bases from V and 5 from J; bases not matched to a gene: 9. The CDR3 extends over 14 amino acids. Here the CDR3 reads CATVRLAADNEQFF. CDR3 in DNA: TGTGCCACCGTACGACTAGCGGCAGACAATGAGCAGTTCTTC.

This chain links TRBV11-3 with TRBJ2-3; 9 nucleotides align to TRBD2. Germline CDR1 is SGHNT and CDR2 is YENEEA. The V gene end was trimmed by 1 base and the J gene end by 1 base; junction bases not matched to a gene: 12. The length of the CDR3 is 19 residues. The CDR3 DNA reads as TGTGCCAGCAGCTTAGGGGAACGTCTGGGACTAGCCGGCACAGATACGCAGTATTTT. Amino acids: CASSLGERLGLAGTDTQYF. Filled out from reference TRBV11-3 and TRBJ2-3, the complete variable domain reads EAGVVQSPRYKIIEKKQPVAFWCNPISGHNTLYWYLQNLGQGPELLIRYENEEAVDDSQLPKDRFSAERLKGVDSTLKIQPAELGDSAVYLCASSLGERLGLAGTDTQYFGPGTRLTVL.

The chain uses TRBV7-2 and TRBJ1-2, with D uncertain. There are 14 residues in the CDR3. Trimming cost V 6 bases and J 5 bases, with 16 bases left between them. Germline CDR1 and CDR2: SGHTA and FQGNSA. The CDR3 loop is CASRPTRDSYGYTF. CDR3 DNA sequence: TGTGCCAGCAGACCTACCCGAGACTCATATGGCTACACCTTC.

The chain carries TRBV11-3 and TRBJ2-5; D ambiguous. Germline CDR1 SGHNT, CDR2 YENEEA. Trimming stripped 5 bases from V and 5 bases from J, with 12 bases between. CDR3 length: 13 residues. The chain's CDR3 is CASSPGVRETQYF. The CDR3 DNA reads TGTGCCAGCAGCCCCGGTGTTCGGGAGACCCAGTACTTC.

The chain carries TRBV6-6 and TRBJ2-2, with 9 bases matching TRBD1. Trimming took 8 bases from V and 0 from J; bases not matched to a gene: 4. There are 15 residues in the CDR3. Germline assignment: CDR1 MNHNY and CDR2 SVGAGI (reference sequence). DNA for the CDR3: TGTGCCAGCGTGCGGGACAGGGCGAACACCGGGGAGCTGTTTTTT. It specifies CASVRDRANTGELFF.

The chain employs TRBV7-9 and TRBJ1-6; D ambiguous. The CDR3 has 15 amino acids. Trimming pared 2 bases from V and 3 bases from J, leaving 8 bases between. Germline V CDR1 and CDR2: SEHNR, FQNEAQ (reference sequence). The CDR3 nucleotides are TGTGCCAGCAGCTTAAGCCCCCTCTATAATTCACCCCTCCACTTT. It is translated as CASSLSPLYNSPLHF.

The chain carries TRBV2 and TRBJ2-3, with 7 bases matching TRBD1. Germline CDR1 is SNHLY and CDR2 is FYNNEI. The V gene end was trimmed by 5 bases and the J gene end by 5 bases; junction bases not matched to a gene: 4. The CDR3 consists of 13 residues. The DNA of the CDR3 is TGTGCCAGCAGTTACGGACAGGTAGATACGCAGTATTTT. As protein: CASSYGQVDTQYF.

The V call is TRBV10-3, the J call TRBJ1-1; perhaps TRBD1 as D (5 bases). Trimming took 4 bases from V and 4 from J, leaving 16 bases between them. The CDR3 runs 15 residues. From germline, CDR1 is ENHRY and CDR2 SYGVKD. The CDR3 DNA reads TGTGCCATCAGTGGATCGCCCTTGGGGGGCACTGAAGCTTTCTTT. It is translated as CAISGSPLGGTEAFF.

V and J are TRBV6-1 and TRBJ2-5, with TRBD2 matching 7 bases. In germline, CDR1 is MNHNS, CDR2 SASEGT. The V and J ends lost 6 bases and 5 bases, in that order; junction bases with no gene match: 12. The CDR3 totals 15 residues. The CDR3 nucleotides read TGTGCCAGCAGATACCGGGACTACCCGCGCGAGACCCAGTACTTC. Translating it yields CASRYRDYPRETQYF.

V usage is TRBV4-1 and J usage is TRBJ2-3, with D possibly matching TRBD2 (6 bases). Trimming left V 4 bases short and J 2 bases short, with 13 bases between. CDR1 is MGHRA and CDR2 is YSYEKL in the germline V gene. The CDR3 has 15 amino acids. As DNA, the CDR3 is TGCGCCAGCAGCCTCGCGGGGCCTTCCACAGATACGCAGTATTTT. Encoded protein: CASSLAGPSTDTQYF.

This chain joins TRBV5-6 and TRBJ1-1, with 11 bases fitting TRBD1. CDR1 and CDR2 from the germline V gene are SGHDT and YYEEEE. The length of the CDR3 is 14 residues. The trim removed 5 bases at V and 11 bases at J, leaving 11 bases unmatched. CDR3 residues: CASRTGQGAYPAFF. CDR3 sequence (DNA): TGTGCCAGCAGAACCGGACAGGGGGCCTATCCGGCTTTCTTT.

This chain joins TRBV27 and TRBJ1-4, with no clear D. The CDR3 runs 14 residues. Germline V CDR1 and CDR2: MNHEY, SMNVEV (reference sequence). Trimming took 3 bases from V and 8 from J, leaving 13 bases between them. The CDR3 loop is CASSLTGSGEKLFF. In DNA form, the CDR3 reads TGTGCCAGCAGTTTGACTGGGAGTGGCGAAAAACTGTTTTTT.

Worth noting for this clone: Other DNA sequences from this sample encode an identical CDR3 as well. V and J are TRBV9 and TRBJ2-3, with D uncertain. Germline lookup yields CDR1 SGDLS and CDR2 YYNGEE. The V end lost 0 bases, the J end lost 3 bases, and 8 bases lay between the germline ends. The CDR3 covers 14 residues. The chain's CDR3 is CASSVDGSTDTQYF. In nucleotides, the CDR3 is TGTGCCAGCAGCGTAGACGGTTCGACAGATACGCAGTATTTT.

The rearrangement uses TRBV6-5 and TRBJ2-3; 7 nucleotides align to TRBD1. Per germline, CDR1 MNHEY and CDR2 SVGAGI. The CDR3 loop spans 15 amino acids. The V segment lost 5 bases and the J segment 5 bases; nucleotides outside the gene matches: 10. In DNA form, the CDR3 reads TGTGCCAGCAGTCTACAGGGGAGTATTATAGATACGCAGTATTTT. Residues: CASSLQGSIIDTQYF.

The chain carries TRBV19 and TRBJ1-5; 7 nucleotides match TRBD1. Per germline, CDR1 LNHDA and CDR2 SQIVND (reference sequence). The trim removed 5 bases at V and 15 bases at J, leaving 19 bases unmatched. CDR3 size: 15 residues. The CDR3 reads CASSDPPTGTLVLHF. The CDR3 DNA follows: TGTGCCAGTAGTGACCCACCGACAGGGACCCTTGTTCTGCATTTT.

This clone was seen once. CDR3 coding DNA: TGTGCCAGCAGGGACAATGGGCTTGCCTACGAGCAGTACTTC. It codes for CASRDNGLAYEQYF. The chain carries TRBV6-5 and TRBJ2-7, with D tentatively TRBD1 (5 bases). Germline V gene data show CDR1 as MNHEY and CDR2 as SVGAGI. The V end lost 6 bases, the J end lost 2 bases, and 14 bases lay between the germline ends. This CDR3 has 14 residues.

CDR3 sequence (DNA): TGTGCCAGCAGCCTCGGGACAGGGGAATGGGAGACCCAGTACTTC. Translation: CASSLGTGEWETQYF. The V gene is TRBV7-9, the J gene TRBJ2-5; 10 bases align to TRBD1. V gave up 5 bases and J gave up 5 bases; unmatched junction bases: 8. There are 15 residues in the CDR3. Per the germline V gene, CDR1 is SEHNR and CDR2 is FQNEAQ (reference sequence).

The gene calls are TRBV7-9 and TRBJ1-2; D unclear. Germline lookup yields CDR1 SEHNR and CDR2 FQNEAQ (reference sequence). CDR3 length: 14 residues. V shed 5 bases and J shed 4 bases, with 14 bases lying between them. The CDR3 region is CASSTQRLFYGYTF. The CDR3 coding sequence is TGTGCCAGCAGCACTCAGAGACTTTTCTATGGCTACACCTTC.

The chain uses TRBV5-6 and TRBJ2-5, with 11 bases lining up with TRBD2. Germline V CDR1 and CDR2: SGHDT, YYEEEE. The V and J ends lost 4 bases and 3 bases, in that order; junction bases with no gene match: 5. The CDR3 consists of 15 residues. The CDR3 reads CASSVPGLAEETQYF. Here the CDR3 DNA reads TGTGCCAGCAGCGTACCGGGACTAGCGGAAGAGACCCAGTACTTC.

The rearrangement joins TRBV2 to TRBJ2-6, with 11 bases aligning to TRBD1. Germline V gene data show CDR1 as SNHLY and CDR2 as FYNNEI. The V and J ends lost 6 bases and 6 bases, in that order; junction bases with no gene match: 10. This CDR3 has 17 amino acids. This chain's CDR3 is CASRSGQGARVANVLTF. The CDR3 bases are TGTGCCAGCAGGTCAGGACAGGGGGCGAGAGTGGCCAACGTCCTGACTTTC. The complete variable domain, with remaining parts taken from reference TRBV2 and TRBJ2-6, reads EPEVTQTPSHQVTQMGQEVILRCVPISNHLYFYWYRQILGQKVEFLVSFYNNEISEKSEIFDDQFSVERPDGSNFTLKIRSTKLEDSAMYFCASRSGQGARVANVLTFGAGSRLTVL.

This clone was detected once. CDR3 residues: CAWSATGDGYTF. Written as DNA, the CDR3 is TGTGCCTGGAGCGCCACAGGGGATGGCTACACCTTC. The chain links TRBV30 to TRBJ1-2; TRBD1 agrees at 7 bases. J gave up 6 bases and V 3 bases, and 4 bases lay outside the gene matches. CDR1 and CDR2 (germline): GTSNPN, SVGIG (reference sequence). The CDR3 is made up of 12 amino acids.

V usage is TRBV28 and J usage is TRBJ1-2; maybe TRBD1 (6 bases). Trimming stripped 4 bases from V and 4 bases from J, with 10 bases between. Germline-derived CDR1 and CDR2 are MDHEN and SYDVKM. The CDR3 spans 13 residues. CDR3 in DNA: TGTGCCAGCAGTTCAGGACAGAGCTATGGCTACACCTTC. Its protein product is CASSSGQSYGYTF.

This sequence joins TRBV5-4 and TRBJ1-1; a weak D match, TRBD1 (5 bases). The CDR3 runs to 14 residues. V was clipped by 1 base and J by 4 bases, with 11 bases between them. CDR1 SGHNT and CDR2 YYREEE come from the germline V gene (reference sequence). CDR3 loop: CASSLLRGPTEAFF. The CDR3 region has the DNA TGTGCCAGCAGCTTGTTAAGGGGTCCCACTGAAGCTTTCTTT.

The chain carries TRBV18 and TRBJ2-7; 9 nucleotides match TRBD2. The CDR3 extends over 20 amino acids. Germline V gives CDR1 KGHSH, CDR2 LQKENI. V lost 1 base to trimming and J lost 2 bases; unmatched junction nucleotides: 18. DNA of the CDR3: TGTGCCAGCTCACCACGAATGGGCGGGGGGGCTTCAACGGCCCCCTACGAGCAGTACTTC. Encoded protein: CASSPRMGGGASTAPYEQYF.

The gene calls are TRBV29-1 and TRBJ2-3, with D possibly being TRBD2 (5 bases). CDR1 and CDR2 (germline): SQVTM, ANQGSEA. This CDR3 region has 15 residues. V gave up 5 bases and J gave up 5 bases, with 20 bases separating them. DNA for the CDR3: TGCAGCGTTCGACTCCTCGATGGACTGCAAGATACGCAGTATTTT. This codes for CSVRLLDGLQDTQYF.